These T cell receptor beta chains were read from a single sample in a study of T cells after yellow fever vaccination. MiXCR, applied by TCRdb to the 5' RACE reads, yields one record per CDR3 protein. Here the sample spans 250,000 or so distinct CDR3 sequences, about 3.7% being singletons. This material consisted of PBMCs, taken 15 days after the yellow fever booster vaccination. These receptors were collected from a man in his late teens or twenties who received the YFV17D yellow fever vaccine. Each CDR3 is given with its conserved first and last residue. D genes are given only for firm matches. Expanded clones are given a class, and other clones once, few, many or no size at all.

j_call v_call clone_size d_call cdr3_nt cdr3_aa
TRBJ1-1 TRBV7-9 many NA TGTGCCAGCAGCTTAGTGAACACTGAAGCTTTCTTT CASSLVNTEAFF
TRBJ2-5 TRBV20-1 many NA TGCAGTGCTAGAGATCGGGTGGCGGAATACCAAGAGACCCAGTACTTC CSARDRVAEYQETQYF
TRBJ2-5 TRBV5-6 NA NA TGTGCCAGCAGCCCAACGGCCGGGACCCAGTACTTC CASSPTAGTQYF
TRBJ1-1 TRBV3-1 many NA TGTGCCAGCAGCCGGACCCGGGGCACTGAAGCTTTCTTT CASSRTRGTEAFF
TRBJ2-3 TRBV5-4 many TRBD2 TGTGCCAGCAGCTTCTTAGCGGGGGGGCGATTTGGCACAGATACGCAGTATTTT CASSFLAGGRFGTDTQYF
TRBJ2-1 TRBV7-6 many TRBD2 TGTGCCAGCAGCTTAGTGGCTAGCGGGGGTCGCGAGCAGTTCTTC CASSLVASGGREQFF
TRBJ1-6 TRBV7-2 many TRBD1 TGTGCCAGCAGCTTGACACAGGGGGCTTATGAGTCACCCCTCCACTTT CASSLTQGAYESPLHF
TRBJ2-3 TRBV9 many TRBD1 TGTGCCAGCAGCGTAGTGGACAGGTACACAGATACGCAGTATTTT CASSVVDRYTDTQYF
TRBJ2-1 TRBV20-1 many TRBD2 TGCAGTGCTCCGAGTAGCGGGGGGGGATCCTACAATGAGCAGTTCTTC CSAPSSGGGSYNEQFF
TRBJ2-3 TRBV7-9 many NA TGTGCCTGGGGGGTGGACACAGATACGCAGTATTTT CAWGVDTDTQYF
TRBJ1-2 TRBV5-1 many TRBD1 TGCGCCAGCAAAAAAACCGGGACAGACATCTATGGCTACACCTTC CASKKTGTDIYGYTF
TRBJ1-6 TRBV7-2 many NA TGTGCCAGCAGCCTACCGGGGGCGCGAGATTCACCCCTCCACTTT CASSLPGARDSPLHF
TRBJ1-2 TRBV5-1 many NA TGCGCCAGCAGCATGGGGCCCACAGGGAATCATGGCTACACCTTC CASSMGPTGNHGYTF
TRBJ1-3 TRBV19 many TRBD1 TGTGCCAGTAGTACCTGGGACAGGGGATCTGGAAACACCATATATTTT CASSTWDRGSGNTIYF
TRBJ2-7 TRBV25-1 many NA TGTGCCAGCAGTGTCCGGGACAAAGGGGACTGGAGCTCCTACGAGCAGTACTTC CASSVRDKGDWSSYEQYF
TRBJ1-1 TRBV4-3 NA NA TGCGCCAGCAGCCAAGCGGGGGAGAACACTGAAGCTTTCTTT CASSQAGENTEAFF
TRBJ2-3 TRBV7-2 many TRBD1 TGTGCCAGCACCAATACAGGGGCAGATACGCAGTATTTT CASTNTGADTQYF
TRBJ1-4 TRBV6-5 NA TRBD1 TGTGCCAGCAGTTACTCGGACAGGGGAAATGAAAAACTGTTTTTT CASSYSDRGNEKLFF
TRBJ2-2 TRBV7-3 many NA TGTGCCAGCAGCTTAATCAGTGGTCCCGGGGAGCTGTTTTTT CASSLISGPGELFF
TRBJ1-4 TRBV20-1 many NA TGCAGTGCTAGAAGGACAGCTGGAGGTGAAAAACTGTTTTTT CSARRTAGGEKLFF
TRBJ2-2 TRBV7-2 many TRBD2 TGTGCCACTACAAGAAGCGGGGGCAGGGAGACCGGGGAGCTGTTTTTT CATTRSGGRETGELFF
TRBJ1-3 TRBV21-1 many NA TGTGCCAGCAGCAAAGAAGGAACAGCATACTCTGGAAACACCATATATTTT CASSKEGTAYSGNTIYF
TRBJ1-2 TRBV7-8 many TRBD1 TGTGCCAGCAGCCGGGACAGACTCCCCAGCGGCTACACCTTC CASSRDRLPSGYTF